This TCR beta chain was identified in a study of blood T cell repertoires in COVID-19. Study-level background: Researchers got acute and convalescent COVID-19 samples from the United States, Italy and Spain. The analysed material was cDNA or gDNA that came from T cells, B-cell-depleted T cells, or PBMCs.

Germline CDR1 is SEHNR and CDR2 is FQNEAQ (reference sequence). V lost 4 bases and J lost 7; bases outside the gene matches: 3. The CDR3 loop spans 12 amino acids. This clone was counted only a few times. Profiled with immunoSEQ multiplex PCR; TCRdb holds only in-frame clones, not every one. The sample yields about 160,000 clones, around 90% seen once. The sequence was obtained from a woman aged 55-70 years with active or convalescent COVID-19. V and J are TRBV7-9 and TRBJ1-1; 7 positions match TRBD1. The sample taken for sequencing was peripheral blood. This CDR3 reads CASSSTGYEAFF. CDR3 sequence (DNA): TGTGCCAGCAGCTCGACAGGGTATGAAGCTTTCTTT.